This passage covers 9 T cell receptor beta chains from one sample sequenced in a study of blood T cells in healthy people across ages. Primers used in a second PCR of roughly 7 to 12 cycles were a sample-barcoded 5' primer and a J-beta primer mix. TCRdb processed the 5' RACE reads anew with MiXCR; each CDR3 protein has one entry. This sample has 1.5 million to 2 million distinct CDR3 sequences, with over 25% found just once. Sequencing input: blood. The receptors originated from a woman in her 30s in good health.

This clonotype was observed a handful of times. The CDR3: CASSPGQGAWNTEAFF. As DNA, the CDR3 is TGTGCCAGCAGTCCCGGACAGGGGGCATGGAACACTGAAGCTTTCTTT. The chain uses TRBV12-3 or TRBV12-4 and TRBJ1-1; TRBD1 agrees at 11 bases. This CDR3 region has 16 residues. Unmatched junction bases numbered 6, after V lost 5 bases and J lost 1 base.

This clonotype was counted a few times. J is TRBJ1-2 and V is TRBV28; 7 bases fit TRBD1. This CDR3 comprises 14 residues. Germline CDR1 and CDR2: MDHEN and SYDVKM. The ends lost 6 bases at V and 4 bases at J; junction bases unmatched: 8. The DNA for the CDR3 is TGTGCCAGCAGGTCAGGGGGGCGCGGCTATGGCTACACCTTC. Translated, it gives CASRSGGRGYGYTF.

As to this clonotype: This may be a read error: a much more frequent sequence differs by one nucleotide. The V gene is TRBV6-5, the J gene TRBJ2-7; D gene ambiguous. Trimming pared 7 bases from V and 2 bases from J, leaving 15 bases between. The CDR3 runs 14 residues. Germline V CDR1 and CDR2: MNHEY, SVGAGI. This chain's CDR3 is CASKSQNGPYEQYF. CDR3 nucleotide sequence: TGTGCCAGCAAATCTCAAAACGGGCCCTACGAGCAGTACTTC.

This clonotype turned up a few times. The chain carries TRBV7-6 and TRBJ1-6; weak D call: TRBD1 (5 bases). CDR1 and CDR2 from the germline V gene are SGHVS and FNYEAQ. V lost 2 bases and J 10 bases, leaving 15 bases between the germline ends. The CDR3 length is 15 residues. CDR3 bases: TGTGCCAGCAGCTTAACGGTAGGGGTCGGCTCACCCCTCCACTTT. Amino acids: CASSLTVGVGSPLHF.

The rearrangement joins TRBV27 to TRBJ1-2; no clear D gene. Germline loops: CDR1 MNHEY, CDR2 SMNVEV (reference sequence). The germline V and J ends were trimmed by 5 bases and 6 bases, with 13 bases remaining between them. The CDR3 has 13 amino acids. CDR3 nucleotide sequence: TGTGCCAGCAGTCGGGGAGGTCGGGATGGCTACACCTTC. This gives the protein CASSRGGRDGYTF.

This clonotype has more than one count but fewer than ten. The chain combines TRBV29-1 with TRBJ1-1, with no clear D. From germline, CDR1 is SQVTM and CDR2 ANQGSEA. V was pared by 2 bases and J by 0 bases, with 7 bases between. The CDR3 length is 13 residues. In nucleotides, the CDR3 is TGCAGCGTTGAAAGGCCACTGAACACTGAAGCTTTCTTT. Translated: CSVERPLNTEAFF. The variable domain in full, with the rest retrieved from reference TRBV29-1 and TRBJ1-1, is SAVISQKPSRDICQRGTSLTIQCQVDSQVTMMFWYRQQPGQSLTLIATANQGSEATYESGFVIDKFPISRPNLTFSTLTVSNMSPEDSSIYLCSVERPLNTEAFFGQGTRLTVV.

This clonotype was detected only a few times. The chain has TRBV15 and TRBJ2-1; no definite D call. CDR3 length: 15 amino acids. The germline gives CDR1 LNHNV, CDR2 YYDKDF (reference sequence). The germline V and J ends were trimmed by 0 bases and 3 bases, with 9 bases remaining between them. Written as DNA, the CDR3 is TGTGCCACCAGCAGAGATTCCCGGGTCTACAATGAGCAGTTCTTC. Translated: CATSRDSRVYNEQFF. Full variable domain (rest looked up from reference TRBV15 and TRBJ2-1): DAMVIQNPRYQVTQFGKPVTLSCSQTLNHNVMYWYQQKSSQAPKLLFHYYDKDFNNEADTPDNFQSRRPNTSFCFLDIRSPGLGDTAMYLCATSRDSRVYNEQFFGPGTRLTVL.

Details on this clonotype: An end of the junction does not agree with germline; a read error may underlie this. CDR3 in DNA: TGTGCCATCAAGAAGGGAGGGGAATCTGTGGCCAACGTCCTGACTTTC. This translates into CAIKKGGESVANVLTF. The chain joins TRBV10-3 to TRBJ2-6, with 7 bases lining up with TRBD2. CDR3 length: 16 amino acids. CDR1 is ENHRY and CDR2 is SYGVKD in the germline V gene.

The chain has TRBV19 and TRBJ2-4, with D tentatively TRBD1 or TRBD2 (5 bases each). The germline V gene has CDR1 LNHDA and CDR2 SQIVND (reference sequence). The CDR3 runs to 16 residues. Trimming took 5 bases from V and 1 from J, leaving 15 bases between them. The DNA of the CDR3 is TGTGCCAGTAGTCCGGGACCCTCAGGTGCCAAAAACATTCAGTACTTC. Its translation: CASSPGPSGAKNIQYF. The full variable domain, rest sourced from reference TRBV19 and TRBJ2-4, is DGGITQSPKYLFRKEGQNVTLSCEQNLNHDAMYWYRQDPGQGLRLIYYSQIVNDFQKGDIAEGYSVSREKKESFPLTVTSAQKNPTAFYLCASSPGPSGAKNIQYFGAGTRLSVL.